Following are 27 T cell receptor beta chains from one sample sequenced in a study of blood T cell repertoires in COVID-19. Method: immunoSEQ multiplex PCR; TCRdb's copy keeps in-frame clones and lacks some. The profile covers 94,000 or so clones, with around 89% appearing a single time and around 5% taken by the ten largest. Input material: peripheral blood. These receptors all come from a woman aged 80 or over with active COVID-19.

The chain employs TRBV9 and TRBJ1-1; 8 bases match TRBD1. The CDR3 sequence is 13 residues long. Germline assignment: CDR1 SGDLS and CDR2 YYNGEE. V was clipped by 0 bases and J by 14 bases; unmatched bases: 9. CDR3 coding DNA: TGTGCCAGCAGCGTAGCTGGAACAGGGGGATGCTTCTTT. Translated: CASSVAGTGGCFF.

This rearrangement joins TRBV5-4 to TRBJ1-3; 7 bases are a match to TRBD1. Germline lookup yields CDR1 SGHNT and CDR2 YYREEE (reference sequence). V gave up 4 bases and J gave up 0 bases; unmatched junction bases: 4. The length of the CDR3 is 15 residues. The CDR3 coding sequence is TGTGCCAGCAGCCGGGACAGTAGCTCTGGAAACACCATATATTTT. Translated, it gives CASSRDSSSGNTIYF.

In this sample, this clone turned up a few times. The V call is TRBV18, the J call TRBJ2-7; the match to TRBD1 covers 7 bases. The trim removed 1 base at V and 2 bases at J, leaving 2 bases unmatched. This CDR3 has 14 amino acids. CDR1 and CDR2 from the germline V gene are KGHSH and LQKENI. The CDR3 DNA follows: TGTGCCAGCTCACCACTAGGGACAGCCTACGAGCAGTACTTC. Its protein product is CASSPLGTAYEQYF.

This clone showed up just once. This chain's CDR3 is CAISEFDSLARGNTIYF. DNA for the CDR3: TGTGCCATCAGTGAGTTCGACTCACTCGCCCGCGGAAACACCATATATTTT. The chain has TRBV10-3 and TRBJ1-3; no clear D. V was shortened by 1 base and J by 4 bases, with 17 bases between the two germline ends. From germline, CDR1 is ENHRY and CDR2 SYGVKD. The CDR3 has 17 amino acids.

V usage is TRBV19 and J usage is TRBJ1-2; D is unresolved. The V end was cut by 1 base, the J end by 4 bases, with 19 bases between. The CDR3 extends over 17 amino acids. Germline values: CDR1 LNHDA, CDR2 SQIVND (reference sequence). Here the CDR3 DNA reads TGTGCCAGTAGTATAGCCCCTTCCGGAGGGATGCTCTATGGCTACACCTTC. Translation: CASSIAPSGGMLYGYTF.

The rearrangement joins TRBV5-5 to TRBJ2-3; 9 bases match TRBD1. Trimming took 0 bases from V and 3 from J; bases not matched to a gene: 5. This CDR3 contains 16 residues. CDR1 is SGHKS and CDR2 is YYEKEE in the germline V gene (reference sequence). Written as DNA, the CDR3 is TGTGCCAGCAGCTTGGGTCTGGGACAGGGTACAGATACGCAGTATTTT. It codes for CASSLGLGQGTDTQYF.

The chain employs TRBV2 and TRBJ2-1; D unclear. CDR1 is SNHLY and CDR2 is FYNNEI in the germline V gene. CDR3 length: 13 amino acids. V lost 6 bases and J lost 6, with 12 bases in between. Written as DNA, the CDR3 is TGTGCCAGCAGGGCGGATTCAGTCAATGAGCAGTTCTTC. Its protein product is CASRADSVNEQFF. Supplemented by reference TRBV2 and TRBJ2-1, the full variable domain reads EPEVTQTPSHQVTQMGQEVILRCVPISNHLYFYWYRQILGQKVEFLVSFYNNEISEKSEIFDDQFSVERPDGSNFTLKIRSTKLEDSAMYFCASRADSVNEQFFGPGTRLTVL.

This clone was seen only once. This chain connects TRBV7-9 to TRBJ1-1; 7 bases match TRBD1. The CDR3 contains 15 residues. The V gene's germline CDR1 is SEHNR and CDR2 FQNEAQ (reference sequence). V dropped 5 bases and J dropped 1; count of bases not matched to a gene: 7. CDR3 residues: CASSPRGQPNTEAFF. Written as DNA, the CDR3 is TGTGCCAGCAGCCCCAGGGGACAGCCGAACACTGAAGCTTTCTTT. Full variable domain (remainder filled in from reference TRBV7-9 and TRBJ1-1): DTGVSQNPRHKITKRGQNVTFRCDPISEHNRLYWYRQTLGQGPEFLTYFQNEAQLEKSRLLSDRFSAERPKGSFSTLEIQRTEQGDSAMYLCASSPRGQPNTEAFFGQGTRLTVV.

V is TRBV12-3 or TRBV12-4 and J is TRBJ2-7, with D tentatively TRBD1 (6 bases). This CDR3 spans 13 amino acids. The V end lost 2 bases, the J end lost 8 bases, and 13 bases lay between the germline ends. The CDR3 region is CASSLLDSGQQYF. CDR3 DNA sequence: TGTGCCAGCAGTTTATTGGACAGCGGTCAGCAGTACTTC.

This clone was seen only once. The chain is built from TRBV29-1 and TRBJ2-1; 8 bases fit TRBD2. V shed 6 bases, J shed 7 bases, and the junction held 14 bases outside the gene matches. The germline V gene encodes CDR1 SQVTM and CDR2 ANQGSEA. The CDR3 has 15 amino acids. The chain's CDR3 is CSVVTSGTDLNEQFF. The CDR3 DNA reads TGCAGCGTCGTCACTAGCGGAACAGATTTAAATGAGCAGTTCTTC.

The V call is TRBV18, the J call TRBJ2-2; D perhaps matches TRBD2 (6 bases). Germline V gene lookup returns CDR1 KGHSH and CDR2 LQKENI. V dropped 2 bases and J dropped 2 bases, with 9 bases sitting between them. This CDR3 spans 15 amino acids. The CDR3 loop is CASSPFSGNTGELFF. As DNA, the CDR3 is TGTGCCAGCTCACCATTTAGCGGAAACACCGGGGAGCTGTTTTTT.

This clone was counted many times. J is TRBJ2-7 and V is TRBV28; tentative D call: TRBD1 (6 bases). The CDR3 runs to 12 residues. Trimming shortened V by 6 bases and J by 6 bases, and 12 bases separated the two germline ends. Germline lookup yields CDR1 MDHEN and CDR2 SYDVKM. In DNA, the CDR3 is TGTGCCAGCAGGGACAGATTCCTCGAGCAGTACTTC. Its translation: CASRDRFLEQYF. The entire variable domain, with the rest obtained from reference TRBV28 and TRBJ2-7, is as follows: DVKVTQSSRYLVKRTGEKVFLECVQDMDHENMFWYRQDPGLGLRLIYFSYDVKMKEKGDIPEGYSVSREKKERFSLILESASTNQTSMYLCASRDRFLEQYFGPGTRLTVT.

This chain connects TRBV30 to TRBJ2-7; 10 bases are a match to TRBD2. Germline-derived CDR1 and CDR2 are GTSNPN and SVGIG (reference sequence). J gave up 4 bases and V 3 bases, and 18 bases lay outside the gene matches. CDR3 length: 18 amino acids. This CDR3 is CAWRAGLAGVLWPYEQYF. The CDR3 DNA is TGTGCCTGGAGAGCAGGGCTAGCGGGAGTTTTATGGCCGTACGAGCAGTACTTC.

The rearrangement joins TRBV24-1 to TRBJ2-1; D is unclear. V lost 5 bases to trimming and J lost 0 bases, with 10 bases between them. Germline values: CDR1 KGHDR, CDR2 SFDVKD. The CDR3 covers 15 residues. The CDR3 loop reads CATSGSESSYNEQFF. The CDR3 DNA sequence: TGTGCCACCAGTGGGTCGGAGAGCTCCTACAATGAGCAGTTCTTC.

This chain joins TRBV9 and TRBJ2-1; D is unresolved. The CDR3 extends over 14 amino acids. Trimming left V 4 bases short and J 3 bases short, with 11 bases between. Germline-derived CDR1 and CDR2 are SGDLS and YYNGEE. The CDR3 region is CASSPLLNYNEQFF. The CDR3, as DNA: TGTGCCAGCAGCCCCTTGTTAAACTACAATGAGCAGTTCTTC.

The chain links TRBV7-2 to TRBJ2-7; TRBD2 matches at 7 bases. J gave up 4 bases and V 1 base, and 4 bases lay outside the gene matches. CDR1 SGHTA and CDR2 FQGNSA come from the germline V gene. The CDR3 sequence is 14 residues long. CDR3 DNA: TGTGCCAGCAGCTTAGTACCTAGCGGTTACGAGCAGTACTTC. Amino acids: CASSLVPSGYEQYF.

Of note for this clone: One junction end does not reproduce the germline sequence, and a read error may be involved. The chain uses TRBV10-3 and TRBJ2-2; D may be TRBD2 (7 bases). CDR3 size: 15 residues. Per the germline V gene, CDR1 is ENHRY and CDR2 is SYGVKD. The CDR3: CATSGGGSYNGELFF. In DNA, the CDR3 is TGTGCCACCAGTGGGGGCGGGAGTTATAACGGGGAGCTGTTTTTT.

V gene TRBV18 combines with J gene TRBJ2-3; 8 bases line up with TRBD2. J lost 2 bases, V lost 6 bases, and 16 bases had no gene match. The V gene's germline CDR1 is KGHSH and CDR2 LQKENI. The length of the CDR3 is 18 residues. The chain's CDR3 is CASSPRPTLAVPTDTQYF. The CDR3 nucleotides read TGTGCCAGCTCTCCGAGACCAACACTAGCGGTCCCCACAGATACGCAGTATTTT.

The V gene is TRBV7-9, the J gene TRBJ2-2, with 9 bases aligning to TRBD2. The V gene end was trimmed by 1 base and the J gene end by 1 base; junction bases not matched to a gene: 10. Germline loops: CDR1 SEHNR, CDR2 FQNEAQ (reference sequence). CDR3 length equals 19 residues. CDR3 DNA sequence: TGTGCCAGCAGCTTAGGAAGTGGTAGCGGGAGCCGGAACACCGGGGAGCTGTTTTTT. It codes for CASSLGSGSGSRNTGELFF.

This clone has just a few counts. The V gene is TRBV23-1, the J gene TRBJ1-6, with 8 bases aligning to TRBD1. TRBV23-1 carries the ORF label, with uncertain function. CDR3 size: 17 residues. Unmatched junction bases numbered 12, after V lost 3 bases and J lost 8 bases. Here the CDR3 DNA reads TGCGCCAGCAGTCATCCCGGACAGGGTTTTTTACATTCACCCCTCCACTTT. Its protein is CASSHPGQGFLHSPLHF.

The chain carries TRBV9 and TRBJ2-1; D perhaps matches TRBD2 (6 bases). Germline CDR1 and CDR2: SGDLS and YYNGEE. Trimming pared 4 bases from V and 0 bases from J, leaving 11 bases between. This CDR3 spans 15 amino acids. The DNA for the CDR3 is TGTGCCAGCAGCCCCGGGACTCACTCCTACAATGAGCAGTTCTTC. Translated, it gives CASSPGTHSYNEQFF.

This chain uses TRBV5-5 with TRBJ2-7; D perhaps matches TRBD1 (6 bases). This CDR3 contains 16 residues. Germline lookup yields CDR1 SGHKS and CDR2 YYEKEE (reference sequence). V lost 4 bases and J 3 bases, leaving 20 bases between the germline ends. The CDR3 bases are TGTGCCAGCAGCCGCCACTCGGCAGGGGCTATCTACGAGCAGTACTTC. Translating it yields CASSRHSAGAIYEQYF.

The chain uses TRBV28 and TRBJ1-1; TRBD1 aligns across 8 bases. With V trimmed by 4 bases and J by 5 bases, 9 bases remained unmatched. There are 15 residues in the CDR3. Germline-derived CDR1 and CDR2 are MDHEN and SYDVKM. The CDR3 DNA sequence: TGTGCCAGCAGTTCCTCATGGACAGGGAAGACTGAAGCTTTCTTT. Translating gives CASSSSWTGKTEAFF. The full variable domain, completed using reference TRBV28 and TRBJ1-1, is DVKVTQSSRYLVKRTGEKVFLECVQDMDHENMFWYRQDPGLGLRLIYFSYDVKMKEKGDIPEGYSVSREKKERFSLILESASTNQTSMYLCASSSSWTGKTEAFFGQGTRLTVV.

This clone has a single count. The rearrangement links TRBV5-1 to TRBJ2-3, with D possibly matching TRBD1 (5 bases). Germline V gene lookup returns CDR1 SGHRS and CDR2 YFSETQ. V was pared by 0 bases and J by 1 base, with 12 bases between. The CDR3 length is 16 residues. CDR3 DNA sequence: TGCGCCAGCAGCTTGGAAGGGGCGATGGGCACAGATACGCAGTATTTT. This encodes CASSLEGAMGTDTQYF.

This clone has only one observation. This chain connects TRBV6-1 to TRBJ1-4, with D possibly matching TRBD1 (6 bases). With 0 bases removed from V and 10 bases from J, the gap between germline ends came to 12 bases. This CDR3 is built from 14 residues. Germline CDR1 and CDR2: MNHNS and SASEGT. The CDR3 here is CASSEAYREGKLFF. The CDR3 DNA is TGTGCCAGCAGTGAAGCTTACAGGGAAGGAAAACTGTTTTTT.

This chain connects TRBV24-1 to TRBJ2-7; 8 bases line up with TRBD2. The CDR3 has 13 amino acids. The junction had 10 bases not matched to a gene; V was cut back by 11 bases and J by 5 bases. Germline assignment: CDR1 KGHDR and CDR2 SFDVKD. CDR3 in DNA: TGTGCCATCGGGAGCGGGAGTGGAAACGAGCAGTACTTC. Protein: CAIGSGSGNEQYF.

The chain has TRBV7-8 and TRBJ1-1, with TRBD1 as a possible D gene (6 bases). CDR3 length: 15 amino acids. Trimming stripped 2 bases from V and 5 bases from J, with 15 bases between. Germline V gene sequence: CDR1 SGHVS, CDR2 FQNEAQ. The CDR3 loop reads CASSLLEGGSTEAFF. Here the CDR3 DNA reads TGTGCCAGCAGCTTATTAGAGGGGGGGAGTACTGAAGCTTTCTTT. Filled out from reference TRBV7-8 and TRBJ1-1, the complete variable domain reads GAGVSQSPRYKVAKRGQDVALRCDPISGHVSLFWYQQALGQGPEFLTYFQNEAQLDKSGLPSDRFFAERPEGSVSTLKIQRTQQEDSAVYLCASSLLEGGSTEAFFGQGTRLTVV.